The 7 T cell receptor beta chains given below trace back to one sample, sequenced in a study of OX40 agonist ivuxolimab in advanced cancers. Clones were read by immunoSEQ multiplex PCR, and TCRdb kept only the in-frame ones, dropping some. Of 68,000 or so clones listed, 86% were seen once; the top ten hold roughly 8.2%. The material sequenced was CD4+ or CD8+ T cells sorted from blood, taken in a trial of the OX40 agonist ivuxolimab. The receptors derive from an adult with an advanced solid tumor such as melanoma, head and neck, liver or kidney cancer.

The chain employs TRBV7-9 and TRBJ1-4, with 8 positions matching TRBD1. V lost 2 bases and J lost 3; bases outside the gene matches: 8. Germline lookup yields CDR1 SEHNR and CDR2 FQNEAQ (reference sequence). This CDR3 has 17 residues. The CDR3 loop reads CASSLWTGRVSNEKLFF. CDR3 nucleotide sequence: TGTGCCAGCAGCTTATGGACAGGGCGGGTGTCTAATGAAAAACTGTTTTTT.

Only a few counts were recorded for this clone. This sequence joins TRBV20-1 and TRBJ1-4; no firm D call. V lost 7 bases and J 5 bases, leaving 8 bases between the germline ends. The CDR3 covers 11 residues. The germline V gene encodes CDR1 DFQATT and CDR2 SNEGSKA (reference sequence). The DNA of the CDR3 is TGCAGTGGAGAGCTAAATGAAAAACTGTTTTTT. Protein product: CSGELNEKLFF.

The chain uses TRBV5-1 and TRBJ2-2; 11 nucleotides align to TRBD2. Losses at the gene ends were 4 bases for V and 1 base for J; bases not matched to a gene: 3. This CDR3 has 16 amino acids. CDR1 is SGHRS and CDR2 is YFSETQ in the germline V gene. CDR3 loop: CASSETSGGNTGELFF. CDR3 in DNA: TGCGCCAGCAGCGAAACTAGCGGGGGGAACACCGGGGAGCTGTTTTTT.

For this clone: A junction end diverges from the germline sequence, so it may reflect a read error. This chain connects TRBV30 to TRBJ1-6; a possible D gene is TRBD1 (5 bases). The CDR3 totals 14 residues. Germline CDR1 reads GTSNPN; CDR2 reads SVGIG (reference sequence). The CDR3 sequence is CAWTATADNSPLHF. The DNA of the CDR3 is TGTGCCTGGACCGCGACAGCGGACAATTCCCCCCTCCACTTT.

The J gene is TRBJ1-5, the V gene TRBV19; the D is unclear. This CDR3 comprises 15 residues. Looked up from germline, CDR1 is LNHDA and CDR2 is SQIVND (reference sequence). Trimming pared 2 bases from V and 7 bases from J, leaving 15 bases between. The DNA for the CDR3 is TGTGCCAGTAGTATAAGTAGAGTGGAATGGCAGCCCCAGCATTTT. Protein product: CASSISRVEWQPQHF.

The gene calls are TRBV5-1 and TRBJ1-6; 7 bases line up with TRBD1. This CDR3 is built from 15 residues. Germline values: CDR1 SGHRS, CDR2 YFSETQ. Trimming at V came to 4 bases and at J to 7 bases, leaving 8 bases not matched to a gene. The CDR3, as DNA: TGCGCCAGCAGCATCGAGGGGGCTTGGAATTCACCCCTCCACTTT. Amino acids: CASSIEGAWNSPLHF.

The V call is TRBV14, the J call TRBJ2-2, with 11 bases matching TRBD2. J lost 1 base, V lost 3 bases, and 4 bases had no gene match. This CDR3 is 17 amino acids long. In germline, CDR1 is SGHDN, CDR2 FVKESK. In DNA, the CDR3 is TGTGCCAGCAGCCAGAGGGGACTAGCGGAGAACACCGGGGAGCTGTTTTTT. This sequence encodes CASSQRGLAENTGELFF.